This T cell receptor (beta chain) emerged from a study of immune characterization of retroperitoneal liposarcoma. V dropped 6 bases and J dropped 2 bases, with 17 bases sitting between them. The CDR3 is 16 residues long. Germline V lookup: CDR1 MNHEY, CDR2 SVGAGI. TCRdb analysed the PCR reads with MiXCR anew, one entry per CDR3 protein. The sample has over a thousand distinct CDR3 sequences; around half are singletons. The genes are TRBV6-5 and TRBJ2-1, with a tentative D call TRBD2 (6 bases). The TCR comes from a female donor with retroperitoneal liposarcoma. Sequencing was performed on tumor tissue. The CDR3 is CASRLTAAGTYNEQFF. The DNA of the CDR3 is TGTGCCAGCAGACTTACCGCAGCGGGTACCTACAATGAGCAGTTCTTC.